The clone carrying this TCR beta chain was seen only a few times. Its antigen remains unknown. RNA transcripts were the template for amplifying TCR beta CDR3 regions. The HTBI primer set served for first-round RT-PCR of the TCR CDR3. TCRdb fed the multiplex PCR reads into MiXCR, producing one record per CDR3 protein. The profile shows approximately 560,000 distinct CDR3 sequences, around 42% of them singletons. This entry belongs to a study of T cells in Graves' hyperthyroidism and ophthalmopathy. Broader study findings: Expanded thyroid clonotypes (above 0.001) were mostly also found in blood.

The CDR3 runs 13 residues. Germline-derived CDR1 and CDR2 are MNHEY and SVGAGI. Between the trimmed V and J ends, which lost 5 bases and 3 bases, there was a span of 8 bases. The specimen was peripheral blood or thyroid tissue (not recorded which). This clonotype originated in a woman between 18 and 29 years old with Graves' hyperthyroidism. The chain uses TRBV6-5 and TRBJ1-5; D possibly corresponds to TRBD1 (5 bases). This CDR3 is CASSEQDNQPQHF. CDR3 DNA: TGTGCCAGCAGTGAACAGGACAATCAGCCCCAGCATTTT.